This T cell receptor beta chain was retrieved from a study of vaccination and CD4 T cells after COVID-19. Background on the study: Cells were stimulated with overlapping spike peptides from SARS-CoV-2, HCoV-NL63, HCoV-OC43 and HCoV-229E. Broader study findings: The authors identified 304 of 307 vaccine-specific clones in convalescent patients as spike mono-reactive. The median SARS-CoV-2-reactive clonotype number increased from 21 to 38, without statistical significance. This study had few convalescent patients and no early post-infection samples.

Sequencing of cultured CD4+ T cell DNA used the Oncomine TCR Beta short-read assay. From the PCR reads, TCRdb called clonotypes with MiXCR, one entry per CDR3 protein. Counted here are about 19,000 distinct CDR3 sequences, 31% occurring once; the ten biggest clones make up about 15%. There are a few counts of this clonotype. Antigen: not known. The junction does not match germline at one end; this may be a read error. Germline CDR1 MNHEY, CDR2 SVGAGI. CDR3 length: 13 amino acids. As to treatment: approximately 9-day PBMC culture with coronavirus spike peptide pools or control peptides (ViraFEST assay).

Sequences were obtained from cultured CD4+ T cells from blood. This receptor was identified in a human donor with COVID-19. V gene TRBV6-5 combines with J gene TRBJ1-5, with D uncertain. This CDR3 is CASSYGGIFGAGF. The DNA for the CDR3 is TGTGCCAGCAGTTACGGTGGAATTTTCGGCGCCGGCTTT.